This T cell receptor beta chain was recovered during a study of identical twins. Study-wide findings and caveats: Models underestimated how often monozygotic twins shared out-of-frame TCR alpha.

In germline, CDR1 is MNHNS, CDR2 SASEGT. Trimming removed 10 bases from V and 5 bases from J, with 9 bases in between. CDR3 size: 10 residues. Notes on this clonotype: Its antigen is still unknown.

After template switching added a universal primer site, the resulting cDNA carried unique molecular identifiers. From the 5' RACE reads, TCRdb called clonotypes with MiXCR, one entry per CDR3 protein. The data show a few hundred thousand distinct CDR3 sequences, approximately 10% seen once. The sequenced sample was naive T cells sorted from blood. This chain connects TRBV6-1 to TRBJ2-7; D uncertain. The source of this sequence is a woman in her 50s in good health. CDR3: CATHYDEQYF. The CDR3, as DNA: TGTGCCACCCACTACGACGAGCAGTACTTC.